Sequencing of this TCR beta chain was carried out in a study of cytotoxic CD8 clonotypes in ibrutinib-treated CLL. Study as a whole: Among the patients, roughly 12 presented as relapsed/refractory and over 14 as treatment-naive; 17 showed unmutated IGHV.

Assay: immunoSEQ multiplex PCR; the TCRdb copy retains only in-frame clones and omits some. The table records 270,000 or so clones, 70% to 80% of them present only once. Study-wide findings and caveats: Public clonotypes were rare and shrank or held steady on treatment. Clonality went up at ibrutinib response and then declined back toward baseline at progression. Sampling of sustained-remission and progressing patients occurred at differing times.

Trimming took 5 bases from V and 4 from J; bases not matched to a gene: 10. Germline V gives CDR1 SGHDN, CDR2 FVKESK. The CDR3 has 16 amino acids. About this clone: Its target is not known.

The rearrangement uses TRBV14 and TRBJ2-2; 7 positions match TRBD1. Material: PBMCs, obtained at disease progression, from a patient treated with ibrutinib. This clonotype originated in a human donor with chronic lymphocytic leukemia. CDR3 in DNA: TGTGCCAGCAGCTTTACCCCAGGGACAGTCACCGGGGAGCTGTTTTTT. Its translation is CASSFTPGTVTGELFF. The complete variable domain, with remaining parts taken from reference TRBV14 and TRBJ2-2, reads EAGVTQFPSHSVIEKGQTVTLRCDPISGHDNLYWYRRVMGKEIKFLLHFVKESKQDESGMPNNRFLAERTGGTYSTLKVQPAELEDSGVYFCASSFTPGTVTGELFFGEGSRLTVL.